This T cell receptor (beta chain) is from a study of blood T cells in healthy people across ages (dated by TCRdb to the mid-2010s). Regarding the complete study: In model experiments, roughly one uniquely barcoded TCR beta cDNA molecule per two T cells was captured by template switching. The donors were divided into four age groups: young (average approximately 17 years), middle-aged (about 39), aged (under 70) and long-lived (82). For two donors (one aged 18 to 30 and one aged 80 or older), the study analyzed two additional independent replicas of 1 million unique cDNA reads from the same blood draw. Age-related changes in TCR beta repertoire diversity were measured in the study by deep sequencing normalized with unique cDNA molecular identifiers. To avoid experimental bias, donors of different ages were randomly spread across the sequencing lanes.

Receptors were amplified or captured by 5' RACE. TCRdb lists the instrument as Illumina HiSeq 2500. A second PCR of about 7 to 12 cycles was run with a J-beta primer mix and a sample-barcoded 5' primer. Each TCR beta cDNA molecule received a unique molecular identifier from a template-switch 5' adaptor carrying 12 random nucleotides. Each sample yielded at least 2.5 million CDR3-containing paired-end reads. First-strand cDNA synthesis was performed from all RNA using the Mint cDNA synthesis kit, with priming by a TRBC-specific oligonucleotide. Following uracil-DNA glycosylase treatment, all cDNA underwent a first 18-cycle PCR with the universal primers M1SS and BC2_uni_R. The authors' analysis ran thus. Normalization of each sample was performed by random selection of 1 million high-quality reads, each carrying a distinct molecular identifier. Reads with shared molecular identifiers were discarded instead of being binned into consensus sequences. CDR3 identification, clonotype clustering and error correction used MiTCR with a Q25 quality threshold and the strictest error-elimination algorithm. Lower-bound total TCR beta diversity was estimated with a nonparametric unseen species model using Euler transformation. Using fastp trimming at Q25 and MiXCR clonotype assembly, TCRdb reanalyzed the public sequencing data and kept in-frame beta chains. Every entry covers one CDR3 protein and lists the most common genes and DNA from its rows. The V and J calls were not made by the authors but by TCRdb's processing. This sample has approximately 810,000 distinct CDR3 sequences in its table, and around 28% of those were observed once. The leading ten clones occupy about 18% of the sample.

The donors were under 40 Caucasian individuals from Russia, aged 6 to 90 years, who were systemically healthy. Each donor gave approximately 9.4 milliliters of peripheral blood, drawn into EDTA-treated Vacutainer tubes. Ficoll-Paque density-gradient centrifugation was used to isolate PBMCs, with at least 7 million per sample. Total RNA, at least 6 micrograms per sample, was extracted from PBMCs with Trizol reagent. Naive CD45RAhigh/CD27high T cell percentages were measured by flow cytometry on a PBMC aliquot from every donor. The CDR3 measures 15 amino acids from cysteine to phenylalanine. The DNA shown is the 45-base CDR3, in frame from base 1. The germline V gene (reference sequence) sets CDR1 to MNHEY and CDR2 to SMNVEV. As to this clonotype: No antigen is known for it. With a much larger clone just one base away, this may be a read error.

What the authors observed across the whole study: Total diversity estimates from one million sequenced T cells were considered lower bounds and underestimates. Because donor CMV infection status was unknown, age-related changes in expanded clonotypes were potentially confounded. Compared with the aged group, the long-lived group had more naive CD4+ T cells, fewer expanded clones and increased TCR diversity, suggesting age selection. Conclusive comparison of naive and antigen-experienced compartments was prevented by the profiling of bulk unsorted PBMCs. As age increased, observed TCR beta diversity per million T cells dropped in a roughly linear way, and a significant reduction was already evident by age approximately 40. The percentage of naive T cells measured by flow cytometry correlated strongly with observed TCR beta diversity.

The sequence derives from a woman over 75 in good health. The rearranged chain carries TRBV27 and TRBJ2-1, with TRBD1 perhaps the D gene, on 6 matching bases. Sequenced sample: blood. The bases are TGTGCCAACAGTATCACCAGGGGATCCTACAATGAGCAGTTCTTC. Translated, this gives CANSITRGSYNEQFF.